The present TCR beta chain was sequenced within a study of blood T cell repertoires in COVID-19. Across the study: PBMCs, B-cell-depleted T cells, or T cells provided the cDNA or gDNA that made up the material.

V lost 4 bases, J lost 8 bases, and 8 bases stayed unmatched. The CDR3 is made up of 14 amino acids. In germline, CDR1 is LGHDT, CDR2 YNNKEL (reference sequence). Profiling relied on immunoSEQ multiplex PCR, and the TCRdb table lists in-frame clones only, not all of them. The sample shows about 220,000 clones, approximately 88% of them seen only once. The clonotype was recovered from a woman in her 30s with acute COVID-19. The sequencing input was PBMCs or T cells enriched from blood (not recorded which). V usage is TRBV3-1 (or the pseudogene TRBV3-2) and J usage is TRBJ1-2; 9 bases align to TRBD1. The CDR3 nucleotides read TGTGCCAGCAGCCTCGGGACAGGGCAAATGGGCTACACCTTC. Translation: CASSLGTGQMGYTF.